This T cell receptor beta chain was observed in a study of OX40 agonist ivuxolimab in advanced cancers. Study-wide results and limits: There was clonal expansion of CD4+ and CD8+ blood T cells by week 6 at 0.1 to 3.0 mg/kg. Also present in some nonresponders was a low level of normalized T-cell clonal expansion. CD8+ T cells showed, on average, more clonal expansion than CD4+ cells.

Sequencing used immunoSEQ multiplex PCR; TCRdb keeps in-frame clones, though not all of them. The sample shows approximately 67,000 clones, 75% to 95% of them seen only once. This clone was seen once. The antigen remains unidentified. The germline CDR1 and CDR2 sequences are LNHNV and YYDKDF (reference sequence). The CDR3 has 12 amino acids. Trimming cost V 0 bases and J 5 bases, with 1 base left between them. Sampling of blood occurred at baseline, cycle 4 day 1, and cycle 7 day 1. This sequence originates from an adult with an advanced solid tumor such as melanoma, head and neck, liver or kidney cancer. The chain joins TRBV15 to TRBJ2-2; D is unresolved. Specimen: CD4+ or CD8+ T cells sorted from blood, collected in a trial of the OX40 agonist ivuxolimab. The CDR3 protein is CATSRETGELFF. The CDR3 DNA is TGTGCCACCAGCAGAGAGACCGGGGAGCTGTTTTTT.